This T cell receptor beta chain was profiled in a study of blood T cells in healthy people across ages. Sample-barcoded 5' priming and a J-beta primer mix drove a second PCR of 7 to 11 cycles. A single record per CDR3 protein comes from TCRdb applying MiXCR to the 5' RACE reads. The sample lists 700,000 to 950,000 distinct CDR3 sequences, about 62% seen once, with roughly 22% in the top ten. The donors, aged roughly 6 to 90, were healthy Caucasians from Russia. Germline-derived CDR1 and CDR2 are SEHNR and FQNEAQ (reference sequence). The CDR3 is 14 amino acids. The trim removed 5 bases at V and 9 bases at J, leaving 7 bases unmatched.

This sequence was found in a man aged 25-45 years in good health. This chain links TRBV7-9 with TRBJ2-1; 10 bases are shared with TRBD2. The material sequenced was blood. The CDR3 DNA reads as TGTGCCAGCAGCCCGAGCGGGAGGGTTAGTGAGCAGTTCTTC. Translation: CASSPSGRVSEQFF.